This TCR beta chain was captured by sequencing in a study of T cells expressing NK-cell markers. Whole-study findings and limits: Six of the donors carried dominant NKG2C+ clonotypes that took up roughly 1.0-8% of their CD8+ T cells. Among several donors, these clonotypes also ranked first in the CD3+CD56-NKG2C+ fraction.

A remark on this clonotype: Antigen unknown.

CDR1 and CDR2 (germline): LGHNA, YNFKEQ. The CDR3 has 16 residues. Reprocessing the 5' RACE reads, TCRdb reports a single entry for every CDR3 protein and omits DNA. Recorded here are some 140,000 distinct CDR3 sequences; the top ten clones represent 30% to 45%. This receptor was identified in a woman in her forties or fifties in good health. V is TRBV4-2 and J is TRBJ2-3; TCRdb lists TRBD2, though no DNA is available to test this call. The sequenced sample was blood T cells: a sorted CD56 or NKG2C T cell subset, CD4+ or CD8+ T cells, or bulk PBMC T cells (not recorded which). CDR3: CASSQRTSTPTDTQYF.